This TCR beta chain was captured by sequencing in a study of CD8+ T cells in alopecia areata. To note about this clone: What it binds is unknown.

Study-level points and caveats: Normal scalp showed lower clonality than lesional scalp, especially alopecia totalis/universalis. Patients displayed less clarity in TCR sharing than mice, a finding possibly related to HLA.

Following RNA extraction, reverse transcription yielded cDNA that acted as the sequencing template. Clones were read by immunoSEQ multiplex PCR, and TCRdb kept only the in-frame ones, dropping some. The profile covers 75,000 to 100,000 clones, with 41% appearing a single time and 1% to 1.5% taken by the ten largest. Peripheral blood and lesional scalp punch biopsies came from alopecia areata patients. Isolation of CD4+ and CD8+ T cells from PBMCs was achieved by sorting. The sample was CD4+ T cells sorted from blood. This receptor was taken from a human donor with alopecia areata.

The CDR3 DNA sequence: TGTGCCAGCAGTTACTACAGGGAGGACTACGAGCAGTACTTC. Encoded protein: CASSYYREDYEQYF. The chain links TRBV6-6 to TRBJ2-7; D could derive from TRBD1 or TRBD2 (6 bases each). Germline CDR1 is MNHNY and CDR2 is SVGAGI (reference sequence). V was cut by 1 base and J by 3 bases, with 10 bases left in between. The CDR3 is 14 amino acids.